Sequencing of this T cell receptor beta chain was carried out in a study of response to subunit inactivated influenza vaccine. Findings and caveats of the study: A suggestion made by the authors is that each seasonal influenza vaccination recruits few new T cells.

This clonotype was detected a few times. Its antigen remains unknown. CDR3 length equals 13 residues. The V and J ends lost 4 bases and 2 bases, in that order; junction bases with no gene match: 4. Germline V gene lookup returns CDR1 SQVTM and CDR2 ANQGSEA. TCRdb reprocessed the RT-PCR reads via MiXCR and lists one record per CDR3 protein. Counted here are about 800,000 distinct CDR3 sequences, approximately 21% occurring once; the ten biggest clones make up roughly a tenth. The V and J genes are TRBV29-1 and TRBJ2-7; 8 nucleotides agree with TRBD1. The sequenced sample was PBMCs from blood, obtained 5 days after vaccination. This clonotype originated in a man aged 45-60 years who received an inactivated influenza vaccine. DNA of the CDR3: TGCAGCGTTGTTAACAGGGGGACCTACGAGCAGTACTTC. Residues: CSVVNRGTYEQYF.